This is a list of T cell receptor beta chains from one sample in a study of blood T cells in healthy people across ages. One entry per CDR3 protein, called by TCRdb with MiXCR from the 5' RACE reads. The sample consists of 1,500,000 or so distinct CDR3 sequences, less than 45% of them appearing once. The sample comprised blood. These receptors were taken from a woman aged 18-35 years in good health. Each CDR3 is given with its conserved first and last residue. A D gene is named only where the DNA matches it firmly. Expanded clones are given a class, and other clones once, few, many or no size at all.

j_call clone_size d_call v_call cdr3_nt cdr3_aa
TRBJ2-5 . TRBD1 TRBV11-2 TGTGCCAGCACCCGCGACAGGGGAGGGACCCAGTACTTC CASTRDRGGTQYF
TRBJ2-7 . TRBD1 TRBV5-1 TGCGCCAGCAGCTTTGCTCAACGGACAGGGACGGCCTACGAGCAGTACTTC CASSFAQRTGTAYEQYF
TRBJ2-6 . . TRBV15 TGTGTCACCAGCAGCTTAATGGCCAACGTCCTGACTTTC CVTSSLMANVLTF
TRBJ2-5 . . TRBV6-5 TGTGCCAGCCGGGACTTCCAAGAGACCCAGTACTTC CASRDFQETQYF
TRBJ2-4 . TRBD1 TRBV18 TGTGCCAGCTCACCGTTCGGACAGGGCAAAAACATTCAGTACTTC CASSPFGQGKNIQYF
TRBJ2-1 . . TRBV7-2 TGTGCCAGCAGCTTAGCCCTAACCGGGGGACAAGAGACCCAGTTCTTC CASSLALTGGQETQFF
TRBJ2-3 . . TRBV27 TGTGCCAGCAGTTTGGGGGGTTTCCGCACAGATACGCAGTATTTT CASSLGGFRTDTQYF
TRBJ2-1 . . TRBV4-3 TGCGCCAGCAGCCATACAATCCCCGGGACTTTCATAAGCTCCTACAATGAGCAGTTCTTC CASSHTIPGTFISSYNEQFF
TRBJ2-3 . TRBD2 TRBV9 TGTGCCAGCAGCTCCAAGCTAGCGGGAGAGACAGATACGCAGTATTTT CASSSKLAGETDTQYF
TRBJ2-1 few . TRBV20-1 TGCAGTGCACCCCAGGCGCTATACAATGAGCAGTTCTTC CSAPQALYNEQFF
TRBJ2-1 few . TRBV4-3 TGCGCCAGCAGCCAAGATCACGGGCCGGGGTGGTCCTACAATGAGCAGTTCTTC CASSQDHGPGWSYNEQFF
TRBJ2-5 few . TRBV4-2 TGTGCCAGCAGCCAAGACCCCCTGAAGGAGACCCAGTACTTC CASSQDPLKETQYF
TRBJ1-5 . TRBD1 TRBV6-2/TRBV6-3 TGTGCCAGCAGTTACTCGAATCAGGGGGCAAGGGGTCAGCCCCAGCATTTT CASSYSNQGARGQPQHF
TRBJ2-7 . . TRBV29-1 TGCAGCGTTCCTAGCAGGAGCTCCTACAATGAGCAGTACTTC CSVPSRSSYNEQYF
TRBJ2-5 . TRBD2 TRBV20-1 TGCAGTGCCGGGACTAGCAAAGAGACCCAGTACTTC CSAGTSKETQYF
TRBJ2-7 few . TRBV20-1 TGCAGTGCTAGGCCCGACCAATCCTACGAGCAGTACTTC CSARPDQSYEQYF
TRBJ2-6 . . TRBV6-1 TGTGCCAGCAGTCCTCAGGGAACTACCGTCCACTCTGGGGCCAACGTCCTGACTTTC CASSPQGTTVHSGANVLTF
TRBJ2-7 . . TRBV20-1 TGCAGTGCCGATTCCAGGACCTTAAACGAGCAGTACTTC CSADSRTLNEQYF
TRBJ1-2 few . TRBV20-1 TGCAGTGCTCGGAAGGAGGGTGATGGCTACACCTTC CSARKEGDGYTF
TRBJ2-5 . . TRBV15 TGTGCCACCAGCGGCCTTGCAGCGGGTTTGGAGACCCAGTACTTC CATSGLAAGLETQYF
TRBJ1-2 . . TRBV4-3 TGCGCCAGCAGCCATTTTACAGGGAGGAACTATGGCTACACCTTC CASSHFTGRNYGYTF
TRBJ2-7 few . TRBV20-1 TGCAGTGCTCCAACTAATAGCGGCAATGAGCAGTACTTC CSAPTNSGNEQYF
TRBJ1-1 . . TRBV6-5 TGTGCCAGCAGACTAACTCGGTACAGTCAACGCACTGAAGCTTTCTTT CASRLTRYSQRTEAFF
TRBJ1-2 . . TRBV7-9 TGTGCCAGCAGTCAGTCGACAGGTCGGAACTATGGCTACACCTTC CASSQSTGRNYGYTF
TRBJ2-3 once TRBD1 TRBV3-1 TGTGCCAGCAGCCAAGATGAGGGGACAGGGTATGCAGATACGCAGTATTTT CASSQDEGTGYADTQYF
TRBJ1-2 few . TRBV12-3/TRBV12-4 TGTGCCAGCCAAGGACTTCCTTCTGGGGGCTACACCTTC CASQGLPSGGYTF
TRBJ2-3 . . TRBV7-2 TGTGCCAGCGGAAAACTAGATACGCAGTATTTT CASGKLDTQYF
TRBJ2-3 . TRBD2 TRBV24-1 TGTGCCACCAGTGATATGGGGACTAGCGGGATCACAGATACGCAGTATTTT CATSDMGTSGITDTQYF
TRBJ2-1 . TRBD2 TRBV7-9 TGTGCCGGCAGCTGGGGACTAGCGGCCCACAATGAGCAGTTCTTC CAGSWGLAAHNEQFF